This T cell receptor beta chain emerged from a study of PD-1 blockade in classical Hodgkin lymphoma. Only in-frame clones appear in the TCRdb table, and some are missing; sequencing was by immunoSEQ multiplex PCR. This table holds 55,000 to 65,000 clones, around 87% found once. Note on this clone: As yet, its antigen is unknown.

Overall study findings and caveats: In CD4+ cells, TCR diversity went up significantly by C4D1, but in CD8+ cells it did not. Patients with a complete response exhibited baseline diversity comparable to newly diagnosed patients. TCR diversity at baseline was reported to be reduced in newly diagnosed patients relative to healthy donors.

Every one of the patients relapsed after autologous stem cell transplantation (brentuximab vedotin exposure was variable). Best responses were complete response, partial response or progressive disease. The CDR3 extends over 15 amino acids. Germline lookup yields CDR1 SNHLY and CDR2 FYNNEI. The junction had 4 bases not matched to a gene; V was cut back by 2 bases and J by 2 bases. The receptor's source is a human donor with classical Hodgkin lymphoma. The sample consisted of peripheral blood mononuclear cells (PBMCs), taken at baseline. This chain connects TRBV2 to TRBJ1-2, with 8 positions matching TRBD1. The CDR3: CASSEWTGKNYGYTF. The CDR3, as DNA: TGTGCCAGCAGTGAATGGACAGGGAAAAACTATGGCTACACCTTC.